This T cell receptor beta chain was retrieved from a study of control samples from healthy donors and cancer patients. The CDR3 has 18 residues. Method: immunoSEQ multiplex PCR; TCRdb's copy keeps in-frame clones and lacks some. There are more than 100,000 clones in the sample; around 89% occur only once, and 19% lies in the top ten. Sequencing input: PBMCs. The J gene is TRBJ2-3, the V gene TRBV21-1; TRBD2, the D gene given by the table, was not confirmed from the DNA. TRBV21-1 is an annotated pseudogene. The TCR sequence derives from a man in his 60s with lung cancer. In DNA form, the CDR3 reads TGTGCCAGCAGCAAAGGTGGGCTAGCGGGGGACAGCACAGATACGCAGTATTTT. Residues: CASSKGGLAGDSTDTQYF.